The present entry profiles one TCR beta chain with its context. This sample is part of a study of blood T cell repertoires in COVID-19. Clinical history reported by participants formed the basis on which cohorts were assigned. Clones were sequenced by immunoSEQ multiplex PCR, and TCRdb holds only the in-frame ones, with some missing. The sample records fewer than 350,000 clones, 85% being singletons. The germline V and J ends were trimmed by 7 bases and 0 bases, with 10 bases remaining between them. The CDR3 length is 15 residues. Per the germline V gene, CDR1 is SNHLY and CDR2 is FYNNEI. The TCR sequence derives from a woman aged 50 to 65 who had recovered from COVID-19. The chain is built from TRBV2 and TRBJ1-6; D ambiguous. Sequencing was carried out using PBMCs or T cells enriched from blood (not recorded which). For the CDR3, the DNA is TGTGCCAGCAAAACAGAGAGCTCCTATAATTCACCCCTCCACTTT. Its protein product is CASKTESSYNSPLHF.